These T cell receptor beta chains were read from a single sample in a study of blood T cells in healthy people across ages. MiXCR was run by TCRdb on the 5' RACE reads, yielding one entry per CDR3 protein. The table shows about 720,000 distinct CDR3 sequences, with roughly 25% occurring only once. This sample also belongs to another study, concerning T cells of mothers and their children.

The specimen sequenced was blood. All receptors derive from a boy aged 5-17 years in good health. Each CDR3 is given with its conserved first and last residue. D genes are given only for firm matches. Some rows have no size entry. The others give once, few or many, or a class for an expanded clone.

d_call: TRBD2
j_call: TRBJ2-3
clone_size: many
v_call: TRBV7-9
cdr3_nt: TGTGCCAGCAGCTTTTCACGGGGGGAGGATACGCAGTATTTT
cdr3_aa: CASSFSRGEDTQYF

d_call: TRBD2
j_call: TRBJ2-7
clone_size: -
v_call: TRBV12-3/TRBV12-4
cdr3_nt: TGTGCCAGCATTTTAACTAGCGGGGGGTTATCGTCCTACGAGCAGTACTTC
cdr3_aa: CASILTSGGLSSYEQYF

d_call: -
j_call: TRBJ2-5
clone_size: -
v_call: TRBV20-1
cdr3_nt: TGCAGTGCTTTAGCCAGGGGCAAAGAGACCCAGTACTTC
cdr3_aa: CSALARGKETQYF

d_call: -
j_call: TRBJ2-4
clone_size: once
v_call: TRBV29-1
cdr3_nt: TGCAGCGTTGAACTTCGACTAGACGGGAGAGCCAAAAACATTCAGTACTTC
cdr3_aa: CSVELRLDGRAKNIQYF

d_call: -
j_call: TRBJ2-1
clone_size: -
v_call: TRBV20-1
cdr3_nt: TGCAGTGCTAGGGAGAACAATGAGCAGTTCTTC
cdr3_aa: CSARENNEQFF

d_call: -
j_call: TRBJ2-7
clone_size: few
v_call: TRBV28
cdr3_nt: TGTGCCAGCAGTTCTACAGGCTGGTCCTACGAGCAGTACTTC
cdr3_aa: CASSSTGWSYEQYF

d_call: -
j_call: TRBJ2-5
clone_size: few
v_call: TRBV29-1
cdr3_nt: TGCAGCGTTGTAGGTAGACTGATCGAGACCCAGTACTTC
cdr3_aa: CSVVGRLIETQYF

d_call: -
j_call: TRBJ1-4
clone_size: -
v_call: TRBV12-3/TRBV12-4
cdr3_nt: TGTGCCAGCAGTTTGCCAGGGGCAACTAATGAAAAACTGTTTTTT
cdr3_aa: CASSLPGATNEKLFF

d_call: TRBD2
j_call: TRBJ2-2
clone_size: -
v_call: TRBV12-3/TRBV12-4
cdr3_nt: TGTGCCAGCAGTATACCTAGCGGTCTGAACACCGGGGAGCTGTTTTTT
cdr3_aa: CASSIPSGLNTGELFF

d_call: -
j_call: TRBJ2-6
clone_size: -
v_call: TRBV7-8
cdr3_nt: TGTGCCAGCAGCTTAGAAAGGGGATTTGGGGCCAACGTCCTGACTTTC
cdr3_aa: CASSLERGFGANVLTF

d_call: -
j_call: TRBJ2-7
clone_size: few
v_call: TRBV12-3/TRBV12-4
cdr3_nt: TGTGCCAGCAGTTTGACTCCCGACTCCTACGAGCAGTACTTC
cdr3_aa: CASSLTPDSYEQYF

d_call: -
j_call: TRBJ2-5
clone_size: -
v_call: TRBV4-3
cdr3_nt: TGCGCCAGCAGCCGACGGGCCGCGTCTGAGACCCAGTACTTC
cdr3_aa: CASSRRAASETQYF

d_call: -
j_call: TRBJ2-3
clone_size: few
v_call: TRBV6-5
cdr3_nt: TGTGCCAGCAGTTACTCGACAGGCGTGGTAGATACGCAGTATTTT
cdr3_aa: CASSYSTGVVDTQYF

d_call: TRBD1
j_call: TRBJ2-5
clone_size: many
v_call: TRBV29-1
cdr3_nt: TGCAGCGTGACAGGGGGACAAGAGACCCAGTACTTC
cdr3_aa: CSVTGGQETQYF

d_call: -
j_call: TRBJ2-1
clone_size: -
v_call: TRBV4-3
cdr3_nt: TGCGCCAGCAGCCAAGACAGCACTACGAGCTCCTACAATGAGCAGTTCTTC
cdr3_aa: CASSQDSTTSSYNEQFF

d_call: -
j_call: TRBJ1-5
clone_size: -
v_call: TRBV20-1
cdr3_nt: TGCAGTGCGGGTCGACAGCTATTCGATCAGCCCCAGCATTTT
cdr3_aa: CSAGRQLFDQPQHF

d_call: TRBD2
j_call: TRBJ2-5
clone_size: few
v_call: TRBV7-6
cdr3_nt: TGTGCCAGCGCCGATGTAGCGGGGGTCCAAGAGACCCAGTACTTC
cdr3_aa: CASADVAGVQETQYF

d_call: -
j_call: TRBJ2-5
clone_size: many
v_call: TRBV6-5
cdr3_nt: TGTGCCAGCAGTCCAGGACGGTACCAAGAGACCCAGTACTTC
cdr3_aa: CASSPGRYQETQYF

d_call: -
j_call: TRBJ2-5
clone_size: few
v_call: TRBV10-3
cdr3_nt: TGTGCCATCGGCAAGGGCGGAGAGACCCAGTACTTC
cdr3_aa: CAIGKGGETQYF

d_call: -
j_call: TRBJ1-4
clone_size: -
v_call: TRBV5-1
cdr3_nt: TGCGCCAGCAGCCCGGTGGGGGGATTCAATGAAAAACTGTTTTTT
cdr3_aa: CASSPVGGFNEKLFF

d_call: -
j_call: TRBJ2-1
clone_size: -
v_call: TRBV6-4
cdr3_nt: TGTGCCAGCAGTGAAGGATTAGGGGCTGAGCAGTTCTTC
cdr3_aa: CASSEGLGAEQFF

d_call: TRBD1
j_call: TRBJ1-4
clone_size: -
v_call: TRBV20-1
cdr3_nt: TGCAGTGCTAGATACCCGGGACAGGGGACTAATGAAAAACTGTTTTTT
cdr3_aa: CSARYPGQGTNEKLFF

d_call: TRBD2
j_call: TRBJ2-2
clone_size: -
v_call: TRBV5-4
cdr3_nt: TGTGCCAGCAGCTTGGCCGGAAGGGAGGGCCCCACCGGGGAGCTGTTTTTT
cdr3_aa: CASSLAGREGPTGELFF